This T cell receptor (beta chain) is from a study of CD8+CD57+ T cells in acquired aplastic anemia. General study points: Patients and controls shared under 35 CD8+ CDR3 sequences, which appeared highly expressed in patients and within their immunodominant clones.

It was patients with CD8+CD57+ cell expansion by flow cytometry who were chosen for sequencing. No therapy had been given to the patients at the time of blood sampling. CDR1 and CDR2 from the germline V gene are SQVTM and ANQGSEA. This CDR3 contains 10 residues. The germline V and J ends were trimmed by 7 bases and 0 bases, with 1 base remaining between them. TCR beta VDJ and CDR3 were profiled, and genomic DNA was the template. TCRdb itself ran the reads through MiXCR, one entry per CDR3 protein. The table includes around 180,000 distinct CDR3 sequences, under 50% detected once. This clonotype was seen only once. Its antigen is not known.

This receptor was taken from a human donor with aplastic anemia. The rearrangement links TRBV29-1 to TRBJ1-3; D remains unclear. The sample comprised sorted CD4+, CD8+, or CD8+CD57+ T cells (not recorded which) from PBMCs. The CDR3 sequence: CSASGNTIYF. DNA for the CDR3: TGCAGCGCCTCTGGAAACACCATATATTTT. The whole variable domain, remainder taken from reference TRBV29-1 and TRBJ1-3, is SAVISQKPSRDICQRGTSLTIQCQVDSQVTMMFWYRQQPGQSLTLIATANQGSEATYESGFVIDKFPISRPNLTFSTLTVSNMSPEDSSIYLCSASGNTIYFGEGSWLTVV.